This T cell receptor (beta chain) emerged from a study of identical twins. cDNA molecules carried unique molecular identifiers, and template switching added a universal primer site. In TCRdb, the 5' RACE reads were re-called with MiXCR into one record per CDR3 protein. The table has fewer than 900,000 distinct CDR3 sequences, about 20% seen once. Regarding this clonotype: What it binds is unknown.

Germline CDR1 is MNHNS and CDR2 is SASEGT. V lost 5 bases, J lost 6 bases, and 10 bases lay in between. This CDR3 is built from 13 residues. The study's findings and limits: The abundant beta clonotypes from cord blood had fewer insertions, and memory repertoires had none of this. The study based its conclusions on cross-sectional statistical analysis and did not follow the same donors.

These sequences were also reported in another study, on T cells expressing NK-cell markers. That work states: Several experiments confined sorting to alpha-beta TCR T cells with an anti-gamma-delta TCR antibody.

The source is a woman aged 18-35 years in good health. The chain uses TRBV6-1 and TRBJ2-2; D gene unclear. Sequenced input: PBMCs. The DNA for the CDR3 is TGTGCCAGCAGTCCAGCTAGTCCCGGGGAGCTGTTTTTT. Its protein product is CASSPASPGELFF.